Each of the 29 T cell receptor beta chains below was sequenced from the same sample in a study of cytotoxic CD8 clonotypes in ibrutinib-treated CLL. Clones were read by immunoSEQ multiplex PCR, and TCRdb kept only the in-frame ones, dropping some. The sample shows 300,000 or so clones, under 70% of them seen only once. The sequencing here drew on PBMCs, taken after 36 months of ibrutinib treatment. The receptors stem from a human donor with chronic lymphocytic leukemia.

In this sample, this clone turned up a few times. This rearrangement joins TRBV5-1 to TRBJ2-1; TRBD1 is a possible D gene (6 bases). CDR3 length equals 12 residues. Germline loops: CDR1 SGHRS, CDR2 YFSETQ. Trimming shortened V by 4 bases and J by 11 bases, and 13 bases separated the two germline ends. The CDR3 spells CASSRITGQQFF. The CDR3 nucleotides read TGCGCCAGCAGCCGCATCACAGGGCAGCAGTTCTTC.

The chain joins TRBV6-6 to TRBJ1-2; unclear D gene. Germline lookup yields CDR1 MNHNY and CDR2 SVGAGI (reference sequence). This CDR3 is built from 15 residues. V lost 7 bases to trimming and J lost 3 bases, with 18 bases between them. In DNA, the CDR3 is TGTGCCAGCACCCTGGTCCCACTAGGAGACTATGGCTACACCTTC. Its translation: CASTLVPLGDYGYTF.

The chain carries TRBV9 and TRBJ2-1; possible D gene TRBD2, 7 bases. Germline-derived CDR1 and CDR2 are SGDLS and YYNGEE. The CDR3 has 14 amino acids. V shed 4 bases and J shed 5 bases, with 13 bases lying between them. The CDR3 nucleotides read TGTGCCAGCAGCCCCGGCGGGGGCAACAATGAGCAGTTCTTC. This sequence encodes CASSPGGGNNEQFF.

The CDR3: CASSQAIGTGGPNYGYTF. The DNA for the CDR3 is TGTGCCAGCAGCCAAGCAATAGGGACAGGGGGCCCGAACTATGGCTACACCTTC. This chain joins TRBV4-2 and TRBJ1-2, with 12 bases lining up with TRBD1. Germline V gene lookup returns CDR1 LGHNA and CDR2 YNFKEQ. With 1 base clipped from V and 2 bases from J, the junction kept 8 bases outside the gene matches. The CDR3 totals 18 residues.

The rearrangement links TRBV5-1 to TRBJ2-5; 7 nucleotides match TRBD1. Germline-derived CDR1 and CDR2 are SGHRS and YFSETQ. The junction had 8 bases not matched to a gene; V was cut back by 3 bases and J by 3 bases. This CDR3 is 15 amino acids long. The CDR3 bases are TGCGCCAGCAGCTCCGGACCAGGGACAGAAGAGACCCAGTACTTC. It codes for CASSSGPGTEETQYF.

This chain joins TRBV9 and TRBJ2-3, with D perhaps TRBD2 (6 bases). With 4 bases removed from V and 2 bases from J, the gap between germline ends came to 14 bases. Germline values: CDR1 SGDLS, CDR2 YYNGEE. The CDR3 loop spans 15 amino acids. CDR3: CASSRWGGDTDTQYF. The CDR3 DNA reads TGTGCCAGCAGCAGGTGGGGAGGAGACACAGATACGCAGTATTTT.

The J gene is TRBJ1-1, the V gene TRBV29-1; the D gene is possibly TRBD1 (6 bases). V lost 3 bases and J lost 1, with 12 bases in between. The germline gives CDR1 SQVTM, CDR2 ANQGSEA. The CDR3 covers 14 residues. CDR3 bases: TGCAGCGTTGACCGGTGGGGACAGAACACTGAAGCTTTCTTT. Translated, it gives CSVDRWGQNTEAFF. Based on the CDR3 plus reference TRBV29-1 and TRBJ1-1, the full variable domain is SAVISQKPSRDICQRGTSLTIQCQVDSQVTMMFWYRQQPGQSLTLIATANQGSEATYESGFVIDKFPISRPNLTFSTLTVSNMSPEDSSIYLCSVDRWGQNTEAFFGQGTRLTVV.

This clone was detected a few times. The rearrangement joins TRBV27 to TRBJ2-1; 8 nucleotides match TRBD1. The CDR3 runs to 14 residues. Germline lookup yields CDR1 MNHEY and CDR2 SMNVEV (reference sequence). With V trimmed by 7 bases and J by 4 bases, 6 bases remained unmatched. The CDR3 region has the DNA TGTGCCAGCACTGGACAGGGCCGATACAATGAGCAGTTCTTC. As protein: CASTGQGRYNEQFF.

This clone appeared a few times. V is TRBV4-2 and J is TRBJ2-3, with TRBD2 matching 9 bases. CDR1 is LGHNA and CDR2 is YNFKEQ in the germline V gene. This CDR3 has 17 residues. Trimming took 0 bases from V and 3 from J; bases not matched to a gene: 7. CDR3 bases: TGTGCCAGCAGCCAAGAATGGGCTAGCGGGGATACAGATACGCAGTATTTT. Protein sequence: CASSQEWASGDTDTQYF.

The genes are TRBV10-3 and TRBJ2-2; D perhaps matches TRBD2 (5 bases). Germline CDR1 reads ENHRY; CDR2 reads SYGVKD. V was shortened by 7 bases and J by 1 base, with 10 bases between the two germline ends. This CDR3 has 14 amino acids. CDR3 sequence reads: CAITEGRNTGELFF. The CDR3 DNA reads TGTGCCATCACAGAGGGCCGGAACACCGGGGAGCTGTTTTTT.

The genes are TRBV4-3 and TRBJ1-1; no definite D call. V gave up 0 bases and J gave up 1 base, with 6 bases separating them. This CDR3 spans 14 amino acids. The germline V gene has CDR1 LGHNA and CDR2 YSLEER. The CDR3 sequence: CASSQEVRNTEAFF. Here the CDR3 DNA reads TGCGCCAGCAGCCAAGAAGTCCGGAACACTGAAGCTTTCTTT.

The V and J genes are TRBV2 and TRBJ2-3, with a possible D match to TRBD1 (6 bases). The CDR3 spans 13 residues. V was shortened by 8 bases and J by 1 base, with 10 bases between the two germline ends. Germline values: CDR1 SNHLY, CDR2 FYNNEI. CDR3 loop: CASSQGGTDTQYF. CDR3 nucleotide sequence: TGTGCCAGCTCACAGGGTGGCACAGATACGCAGTATTTT.

On this clone: Compared with germline, one end of the junction differs, possibly owing to a read error. V is TRBV9 and J is TRBJ2-3; D remains ambiguous. The CDR3 consists of 15 residues. CDR1 and CDR2 (germline): SGDLS, YYNGEE. The CDR3 DNA reads TGTGCCAGCAGCGTAGCTCTTGCCAGCACGGATACGCAGTATTTT. Protein product: CASSVALASTDTQYF.

The DNA of the CDR3 is TGTGCCAGCAGCCAATCTAGGTACGAGCAGTACTTC. This translates into CASSQSRYEQYF. The gene calls are TRBV14 and TRBJ2-7; D is uncertain. The V end lost 2 bases, the J end lost 4 bases, and 6 bases lay between the germline ends. The germline gives CDR1 SGHDN, CDR2 FVKESK. This CDR3 has 12 residues.

The gene calls are TRBV28 and TRBJ2-7; D not resolved. Germline V CDR1 and CDR2: MDHEN, SYDVKM. CDR3 length equals 13 residues. V lost 6 bases and J 3 bases, leaving 12 bases between the germline ends. CDR3 DNA: TGTGCCAGCAGCCTATCAGAGTACTACGAGCAGTACTTC. Its protein product is CASSLSEYYEQYF.

V gene TRBV2 combines with J gene TRBJ1-4; 10 nucleotides match TRBD1. CDR3 length: 18 residues. With 4 bases clipped from V and 0 bases from J, the junction kept 8 bases outside the gene matches. CDR1 and CDR2 from the germline V gene are SNHLY and FYNNEI. DNA for the CDR3: TGTGCCAGCAGTGGAGGGACAGGGGTTTTATCAACTAATGAAAAACTGTTTTTT. This codes for CASSGGTGVLSTNEKLFF.

The table lists this clone with a few counts. V and J are TRBV7-2 and TRBJ2-1; 14 positions match TRBD2. The CDR3 totals 16 residues. The germline gives CDR1 SGHTA, CDR2 FQGNSA. The ends lost 4 bases at V and 9 bases at J; junction bases unmatched: 8. This chain's CDR3 is CASSSRLAGGPGEQFF. The CDR3 nucleotides are TGTGCCAGCAGCTCCAGACTAGCGGGAGGGCCGGGTGAGCAGTTCTTC.

The gene calls are TRBV5-5 and TRBJ2-5; TRBD1 matches at 12 bases. CDR1 is SGHKS and CDR2 is YYEKEE in the germline V gene (reference sequence). This CDR3 region has 14 residues. V was clipped by 5 bases and J by 13 bases; unmatched bases: 12. For the CDR3, the DNA is TGTGCCAGCAGTGCCGGGACAGGGGGCGATCGTCGGTACTTC. Protein product: CASSAGTGGDRRYF.

V is TRBV10-3 and J is TRBJ2-3; no firm D call. With 4 bases removed from V and 2 bases from J, the gap between germline ends came to 4 bases. CDR1 ENHRY and CDR2 SYGVKD come from the germline V gene. The length of the CDR3 is 12 residues. CDR3 bases: TGTGCCATCAGTGTGGCCACAGATACGCAGTATTTT. As protein: CAISVATDTQYF.

The rearrangement uses TRBV7-2 and TRBJ2-1, with D tentatively TRBD2 (5 bases). Trimming removed 11 bases at V and 9 bases at J, with 20 bases between. The germline V gene encodes CDR1 SGHTA and CDR2 FQGNSA. The CDR3 has 13 amino acids. The CDR3 nucleotides read TGTGCCTCTGAAGCCGGCCTCCGGGGTGAGCAGTTCTTC. It codes for CASEAGLRGEQFF.

The V call is TRBV5-1, the J call TRBJ1-6, with D tentatively TRBD1 (5 bases). The germline V gene has CDR1 SGHRS and CDR2 YFSETQ. With 0 bases removed from V and 10 bases from J, the gap between germline ends came to 11 bases. CDR3 length equals 14 residues. The CDR3 nucleotides read TGCGCCAGCAGCTTGGATAGGGGTTACTCACCCCTCCACTTT. This encodes CASSLDRGYSPLHF.

The V call is TRBV7-9, the J call TRBJ2-1; 7 nucleotides match TRBD2. The V and J ends lost 8 bases and 4 bases, in that order; junction bases with no gene match: 11. The germline V gene encodes CDR1 SEHNR and CDR2 FQNEAQ (reference sequence). CDR3 length equals 15 residues. The CDR3: CASASRVGRYNEQFF. The CDR3 region has the DNA TGTGCCAGCGCTAGTAGGGTCGGGAGGTACAATGAGCAGTTCTTC.

The rearrangement uses TRBV15 and TRBJ2-7; the D gene is possibly TRBD2 (6 bases). Germline CDR1 is LNHNV and CDR2 is YYDKDF (reference sequence). The CDR3 is 16 amino acids. V dropped 1 base and J dropped 6 bases, with 19 bases sitting between them. The CDR3 nucleotides read TGTGCCACCAGCAGAGCCCCCGGGACTCGGGGTCTCGAGCAGTACTTC. Residues: CATSRAPGTRGLEQYF.

The gene calls are TRBV18 and TRBJ1-4, with D hard to call. The CDR3 runs 16 residues. The V gene lost 3 bases and the J gene lost 0 bases, with 11 bases spanning the gap. CDR1 is KGHSH, CDR2 LQKENI, per germline. This CDR3 reads CASSPAAATTNEKLFF. CDR3 DNA: TGTGCCAGCTCACCGGCCGCAGCAACAACTAATGAAAAACTGTTTTTT.

V and J are TRBV27 and TRBJ1-3; D uncertain. Germline V lookup: CDR1 MNHEY, CDR2 SMNVEV (reference sequence). Trimming pared 6 bases from V and 2 bases from J, leaving 8 bases between. This CDR3 has 13 residues. CDR3 sequence reads: CASSYGPGNTIYF. Here the CDR3 DNA reads TGTGCCAGCAGCTACGGACCTGGAAACACCATATATTTT.

The genes are TRBV27 and TRBJ2-7; the D gene could be TRBD1 or TRBD2 (5 bases each). The CDR3 totals 15 residues. CDR1 MNHEY and CDR2 SMNVEV come from the germline V gene (reference sequence). V was cut by 5 bases and J by 2 bases, with 16 bases left in between. CDR3 region: CASSVERDGPYEQYF. The DNA of the CDR3 is TGTGCCAGCAGTGTTGAAAGGGACGGACCCTACGAGCAGTACTTC.

V is TRBV27 and J is TRBJ2-1, with D maybe TRBD1 (5 bases). Trimming left V 2 bases short and J 3 bases short, with 8 bases between. The CDR3 sequence is 14 residues long. Germline lookup yields CDR1 MNHEY and CDR2 SMNVEV (reference sequence). CDR3 loop: CASSLHRRYNEQFF. The CDR3 nucleotides read TGTGCCAGCAGTTTACACAGGCGCTACAATGAGCAGTTCTTC.

The chain recombines TRBV29-1 with TRBJ2-7; D tentatively reads TRBD1 or TRBD2 (6 bases each). This CDR3 region has 12 residues. Between the trimmed V and J ends, which lost 4 bases and 2 bases, there was a span of 9 bases. Per the germline V gene, CDR1 is SQVTM and CDR2 is ANQGSEA. The CDR3 DNA reads as TGCAGCGTTGGAGGGGGGACCTACGAGCAGTACTTC. Translation: CSVGGGTYEQYF.

This chain joins TRBV27 and TRBJ1-5, with unresolved D. The CDR3 consists of 13 residues. CDR1 and CDR2 from the germline V gene are MNHEY and SMNVEV (reference sequence). Trimming shortened V by 5 bases and J by 3 bases, and 8 bases separated the two germline ends. CDR3 bases: TGTGCCAGCAGTCCTTCCAACAATCAGCCCCAGCATTTT. Protein product: CASSPSNNQPQHF.